This record concerns one T cell receptor beta chain sequence. The data were taken from a study of blood T cell repertoires in COVID-19. In the study overall: Sample material is recorded as cDNA or gDNA derived from T cells, B-cell-depleted T cells, or PBMCs.

The CDR3 is 14 amino acids. The V gene end was trimmed by 3 bases and the J gene end by 4 bases; junction bases not matched to a gene: 3. CDR1 KGHSH and CDR2 LQKENI come from the germline V gene. Assay used: immunoSEQ multiplex PCR; TCRdb lists only in-frame clones, some missing. Of about 330,000 clones detected, approximately 86% appear once; the ten largest clones hold approximately 10%. Patients from Seattle were sampled longitudinally, starting during active infection. The chain links TRBV18 to TRBJ1-1; 9 positions agree with TRBD1. This sequence originates from a young man with COVID-19, enrolled during active disease. Sequencing input: peripheral blood. In nucleotides, the CDR3 is TGTGCCAGCTCACCCCGGGACAGGGCCACTGAAGCTTTCTTT. It encodes CASSPRDRATEAFF.